Given below is one T cell receptor beta chain in context. Losses at the gene ends were 5 bases for V and 4 bases for J; bases not matched to a gene: 7. Germline V gene lookup returns CDR1 SGHTA and CDR2 FQGTGA. This CDR3 spans 14 amino acids. cDNA libraries for TCR alpha and TCR beta, carrying sample barcodes and UMIs, came from 5'RACE with constant-segment primers. TCRdb re-derived calls from the 5' RACE reads in MiXCR, one entry per CDR3 protein. The table records approximately 180,000 distinct CDR3 sequences, about a sixth of them present only once. The sample originates from a study of T-cell memory formation after mild COVID-19.

The gene calls are TRBV7-3 and TRBJ2-7, with 8 bases that match TRBD1. Sequencing was carried out using PBMCs or a T cell subset sorted from them (not recorded which). The receptor's source is an adult woman who had mild COVID-19 (a few samples of this study predate the infection). Cell type and time point are not known. The CDR3 coding sequence is TGTGCCAGCAGCCGATCTGGGACAGGTTACGAGCAGTACTTC. As protein: CASSRSGTGYEQYF.